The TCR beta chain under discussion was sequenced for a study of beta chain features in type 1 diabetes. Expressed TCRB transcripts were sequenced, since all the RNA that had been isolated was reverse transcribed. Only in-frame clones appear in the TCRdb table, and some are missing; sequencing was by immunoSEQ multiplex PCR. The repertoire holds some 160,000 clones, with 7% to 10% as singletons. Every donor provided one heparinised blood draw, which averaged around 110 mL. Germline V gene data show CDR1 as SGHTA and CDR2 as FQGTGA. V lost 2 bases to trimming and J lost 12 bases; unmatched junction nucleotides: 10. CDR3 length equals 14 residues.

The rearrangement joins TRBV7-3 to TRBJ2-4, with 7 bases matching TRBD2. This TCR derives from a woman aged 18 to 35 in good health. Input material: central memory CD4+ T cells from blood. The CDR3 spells CASSLAKTGGYQYF. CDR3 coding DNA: TGTGCCAGCAGCTTAGCCAAGACGGGAGGCTATCAGTACTTC. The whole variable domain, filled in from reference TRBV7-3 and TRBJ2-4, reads GAGVSQTPSNKVTEKGKYVELRCDPISGHTALYWYRQSLGQGPEFLIYFQGTGAADDSGLPNDRFFAVRPEGSVSTLKIQRTERGDSAVYLCASSLAKTGGYQYFGAGTRLSVL.